The 6 T cell receptor beta chains presented below share a single source sample, sequenced in a study of preoperative IRX-2 immunotherapy in early breast cancer. The repertoire was sequenced with immunoSEQ multiplex PCR; TCRdb's copy has only in-frame clones and lacks some. This table holds some 99,000 clones, 70% to 90% found once. Treatment denoted: preoperative locoregional IRX-2 cytokine immunotherapy. The source material was tumor tissue, sampled after IRX-2 immunotherapy. Source of these receptors: a human donor with breast cancer.

This chain joins TRBV5-1 and TRBJ1-2, with a tentative D call TRBD1 (5 bases). This CDR3 comprises 14 residues. Germline V gives CDR1 SGHRS, CDR2 YFSETQ. V lost 4 bases, J lost 2 bases, and 12 bases lay in between. CDR3 sequence (DNA): TGCGCCAGCAGCCCCGTGGAGGGGAACTATGGCTACACCTTC. Its translation: CASSPVEGNYGYTF.

This clone came up once. This chain connects TRBV6-8 to TRBJ1-3; 8 positions match TRBD1. The V and J ends lost 10 bases and 4 bases, in that order; junction bases with no gene match: 21. The germline gives CDR1 MNHGY, CDR2 SAAAGT. The CDR3 covers 18 residues. The CDR3 DNA sequence: TGTGCCACCATACTAAAAGACAGGGGCACTCTCTGGGGAAACACCATATATTTT. This gives the protein CATILKDRGTLWGNTIYF.

The gene calls are TRBV23-1 and TRBJ2-1, with 9 bases fitting TRBD1. TRBV23-1 is marked as an open reading frame, function uncertain. Trimming removed 6 bases from V and 4 bases from J; junction bases left unmatched: 10. The CDR3 contains 16 residues. In DNA, the CDR3 is TGCGCCAGCAGACAGGGGGCCCTCGGTGTTTACAATGAGCAGTTCTTC. Its protein product is CASRQGALGVYNEQFF.

This sequence joins TRBV30 and TRBJ2-3; D is possibly TRBD2 (5 bases). In germline, CDR1 is GTSNPN, CDR2 SVGIG (reference sequence). The CDR3 has 16 residues. V gave up 2 bases and J gave up 0 bases, with 15 bases separating them. The CDR3 DNA reads TGTGCCTGGAGTAACCCCCACCCGGGGAGCACAGATACGCAGTATTTT. This codes for CAWSNPHPGSTDTQYF.

This sequence joins TRBV7-6 and TRBJ2-6, with D unresolved. This CDR3 is built from 15 residues. V shed 5 bases and J shed 1 base, with 9 bases lying between them. Germline values: CDR1 SGHVS, CDR2 FNYEAQ. CDR3 protein: CASSPPPSGANVLTF. The CDR3 DNA follows: TGTGCCAGCAGCCCCCCTCCGTCTGGGGCCAACGTCCTGACTTTC.

V and J are TRBV11-3 and TRBJ1-4; 8 bases are a match to TRBD1. CDR3 length equals 16 residues. Trimming took 6 bases from V and 3 from J; bases not matched to a gene: 9. Germline V lookup: CDR1 SGHNT, CDR2 YENEEA. CDR3 coding DNA: TGTGCCAGCAGACTCGTACAGGGGGTATCTAATGAAAAACTGTTTTTT. It yields the protein CASRLVQGVSNEKLFF.